This paragraph reports one T cell receptor beta chain. The antigen remains unidentified. V gave up 5 bases and J gave up 3 bases; unmatched junction bases: 6. This CDR3 contains 15 residues. In germline, CDR1 is MNHEY, CDR2 SMNVEV (reference sequence). This sample stems from a study of cytomegalovirus exposure and HLA in healthy donors. Study-wide points: Reportedly, diagnosis of cytomegalovirus status by the classifier showed high specificity and sensitivity.

A multiplex PCR was run with 60 Vbeta primers and 13 Jbeta primers. Produced via immunoSEQ multiplex PCR; TCRdb's table is partial and in-frame only. The top ten clones hold about 4.3% of a sample with 100,000 or so clones, more than 70% of them seen once. The chain uses TRBV27 and TRBJ2-7; TRBD2 aligns across 11 bases. The receptor was isolated from a man aged 25 to 40 in good health and CMV-seronegative. Sequencing was performed on PBMCs. CDR3 coding DNA: TGTGCCAGCAGTATGGGACTAGCGGATATCTACGAGCAGTACTTC. It codes for CASSMGLADIYEQYF.